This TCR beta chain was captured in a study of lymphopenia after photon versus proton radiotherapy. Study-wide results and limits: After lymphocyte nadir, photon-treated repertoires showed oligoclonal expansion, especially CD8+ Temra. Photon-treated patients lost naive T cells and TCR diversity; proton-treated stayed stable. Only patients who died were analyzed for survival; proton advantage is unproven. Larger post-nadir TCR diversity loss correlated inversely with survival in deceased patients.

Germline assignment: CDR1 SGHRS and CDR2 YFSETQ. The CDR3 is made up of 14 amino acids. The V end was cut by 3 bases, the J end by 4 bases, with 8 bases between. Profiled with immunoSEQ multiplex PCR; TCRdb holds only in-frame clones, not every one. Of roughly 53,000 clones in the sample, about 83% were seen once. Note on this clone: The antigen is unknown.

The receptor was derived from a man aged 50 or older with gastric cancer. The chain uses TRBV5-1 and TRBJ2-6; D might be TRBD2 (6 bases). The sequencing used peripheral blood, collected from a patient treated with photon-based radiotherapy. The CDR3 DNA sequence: TGCGCCAGCAGCTCCCGGGAGGGGGCCAACGTCCTGACTTTC. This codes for CASSSREGANVLTF.